The 25 T cell receptor beta chains presented below share a single source sample, sequenced in a study of early T cells in non-severe SARS-CoV-2 infection. TCRdb ran MiXCR on the 5' RACE reads and lists one entry per CDR3 protein. The top ten hold about 4.4% of the sample, which has roughly 100,000 distinct CDR3 sequences, approximately 12% seen once. The material sequenced was whole blood, taken at baseline. All receptors come from an adult who was a healthcare worker with PCR-confirmed SARS-CoV-2 infection or an uninfected control (not recorded which).

This clonotype was recorded at least ten times. The chain recombines TRBV12-3 or TRBV12-4 with TRBJ2-1, with D tentatively TRBD1 (5 bases). This CDR3 contains 13 residues. Deletions cut 6 bases from V and 6 bases from J, with 12 bases between. CDR3 amino acids: CASSMDTFNEQFF. The DNA of the CDR3 is TGTGCCAGCAGCATGGACACGTTCAATGAGCAGTTCTTC.

The rearrangement uses TRBV30 and TRBJ2-4; D might be TRBD1 (6 bases). CDR1 and CDR2 from the germline V gene are GTSNPN and SVGIG (reference sequence). This CDR3 has 13 amino acids. Trimming stripped 2 bases from V and 5 bases from J, with 10 bases between. Here the CDR3 reads CAWSWDTQNIQYF. CDR3 nucleotide sequence: TGTGCCTGGAGTTGGGACACTCAAAACATTCAGTACTTC.

The J gene is TRBJ2-3, the V gene TRBV14; 10 bases fit TRBD2. This CDR3 comprises 16 residues. CDR1 and CDR2 from the germline V gene are SGHDN and FVKESK. V shed 0 bases, J shed 4 bases, and the junction held 4 bases outside the gene matches. The CDR3 is CASSQDRLAGADTQYF. CDR3 nucleotides: TGTGCCAGCAGCCAAGATCGCCTAGCGGGGGCAGATACGCAGTATTTT.

This clonotype was found a few times. CDR3 protein: CASSPTGISPKAFF. CDR3 nucleotides: TGTGCCAGCAGTCCTACAGGAATTTCCCCCAAAGCTTTCTTT. This chain connects TRBV12-3 or TRBV12-4 to TRBJ1-1, with D perhaps TRBD1 (5 bases). V dropped 5 bases and J dropped 9 bases, with 19 bases sitting between them. The CDR3 runs 14 residues.

V gene TRBV5-5 combines with J gene TRBJ2-7; D remains unclear. Germline loops: CDR1 SGHKS, CDR2 YYEKEE (reference sequence). With 0 bases removed from V and 7 bases from J, the gap between germline ends came to 11 bases. The length of the CDR3 is 13 residues. The CDR3 DNA reads TGTGCCAGCAGCTTGGTTAACCTGGTAGAGCAGTACTTC. Translation: CASSLVNLVEQYF. Using reference TRBV5-5 and TRBJ2-7 for the parts outside the CDR3, the full variable domain is DAGVTQSPTHLIKTRGQQVTLRCSPISGHKSVSWYQQVLGQGPQFIFQYYEKEERGRGNFPDRFSARQFPNYSSELNVNALLLGDSALYLCASSLVNLVEQYFGPGTRLTVT.

The J gene is TRBJ1-1, the V gene TRBV5-4; D gene ambiguous. The length of the CDR3 is 12 residues. Per germline, CDR1 SGHNT and CDR2 YYREEE (reference sequence). The V and J ends lost 4 bases and 3 bases respectively, with 7 bases between them. The CDR3 spells CASSPRDTEAFF. CDR3 sequence (DNA): TGTGCCAGCAGCCCGAGGGACACTGAAGCTTTCTTT.

This chain joins TRBV20-1 and TRBJ2-7; the match to TRBD1 covers 9 bases. V shed 4 bases, J shed 1 base, and the junction held 5 bases outside the gene matches. CDR3 size: 14 residues. Germline V lookup: CDR1 DFQATT, CDR2 SNEGSKA (reference sequence). The CDR3 spells CSAIPGQGSYEQYF. CDR3 in DNA: TGCAGTGCTATTCCGGGACAGGGATCCTACGAGCAGTACTTC.

V and J are TRBV5-1 and TRBJ2-5; 8 nucleotides align to TRBD1. V dropped 4 bases and J dropped 3; count of bases not matched to a gene: 5. CDR1 is SGHRS, CDR2 YFSETQ, per germline. The CDR3 loop spans 14 amino acids. CDR3 coding DNA: TGCGCCAGCAGCAGCTGGACAGGGAAAGAGACCCAGTACTTC. Encoded protein: CASSSWTGKETQYF.

This chain links TRBV11-3 with TRBJ2-1; 7 positions match TRBD2. The CDR3 totals 15 residues. Trimming removed 5 bases from V and 8 bases from J; junction bases left unmatched: 12. Germline values: CDR1 SGHNT, CDR2 YENEEA. The CDR3, as DNA: TGTGCCAGCAGCCCCGGGACTAACCCGATCGATGAGCAGTTCTTC. This translates into CASSPGTNPIDEQFF. The full variable domain, completed using reference TRBV11-3 and TRBJ2-1, is EAGVVQSPRYKIIEKKQPVAFWCNPISGHNTLYWYLQNLGQGPELLIRYENEEAVDDSQLPKDRFSAERLKGVDSTLKIQPAELGDSAVYLCASSPGTNPIDEQFFGPGTRLTVL.

This clonotype was counted only a few times. In nucleotides, the CDR3 is TGTGCCAGCAGCCCCGCCCCGTACCAAGAGACCCAGTACTTC. Translating gives CASSPAPYQETQYF. This chain uses TRBV7-6 with TRBJ2-5; D gene ambiguous. This CDR3 has 14 residues. The germline V gene encodes CDR1 SGHVS and CDR2 FNYEAQ. Trimming pared 5 bases from V and 0 bases from J, leaving 10 bases between.

The CDR3: CAIRVNIGNYGYTF. For the CDR3, the DNA is TGTGCCATCAGGGTGAATATAGGGAACTATGGCTACACCTTC. This chain links TRBV10-3 with TRBJ1-2; D is uncertain. The CDR3 loop spans 14 amino acids. Trimming took 6 bases from V and 2 from J, leaving 13 bases between them. Germline-derived CDR1 and CDR2 are ENHRY and SYGVKD.

In its sample, this clonotype was seen many times. This chain links TRBV27 with TRBJ2-7, with D possibly called TRBD1 or TRBD2 (5 bases each). Germline V gives CDR1 MNHEY, CDR2 SMNVEV (reference sequence). The CDR3 is 16 residues long. Trimming pared 4 bases from V and 5 bases from J, leaving 21 bases between. CDR3 coding DNA: TGTGCCAGCAGTTCGGCCGAGGGACGGCTTCGGGACGAGCAGTACTTC. This sequence encodes CASSSAEGRLRDEQYF.

At least ten counts were recorded for this clonotype. V and J are TRBV9 and TRBJ2-2; 8 nucleotides agree with TRBD1. Trimming took 4 bases from V and 0 from J; bases not matched to a gene: 8. CDR3 size: 17 residues. Germline values: CDR1 SGDLS, CDR2 YYNGEE. In DNA form, the CDR3 reads TGTGCCAGCAGCTCGCGGCAGGGGGCGGCGAACACCGGGGAGCTGTTTTTT. Translating gives CASSSRQGAANTGELFF.

This chain uses TRBV5-1 with TRBJ2-4; D may be TRBD1 or TRBD2 (6 bases each). This CDR3 is built from 16 residues. Looked up from germline, CDR1 is SGHRS and CDR2 is YFSETQ. The V gene lost 4 bases and the J gene lost 0 bases, with 14 bases spanning the gap. CDR3 sequence (DNA): TGCGCCAGCAGCCCGGTGGGGGGCCTAGCCAAAAACATTCAGTACTTC. Translation gives CASSPVGGLAKNIQYF.

This clonotype was observed a few times. The V and J genes are TRBV11-2 and TRBJ2-7, with D maybe TRBD2 (6 bases). Trimming pared 6 bases from V and 6 bases from J, leaving 12 bases between. Germline CDR1 SGHAT, CDR2 FQNNGV. This CDR3 is built from 12 residues. In DNA form, the CDR3 reads TGTGCCAGCAGTACGACAGCGGGCGAGCAGTACTTC. It yields the protein CASSTTAGEQYF.

This clonotype was observed a handful of times. The chain employs TRBV11-2 and TRBJ2-1; D gene ambiguous. V lost 2 bases, J lost 2 bases, and 10 bases lay in between. The CDR3 contains 15 residues. CDR1 is SGHAT and CDR2 is FQNNGV in the germline V gene. CDR3 in DNA: TGTGCCAGCAGCTTAAGCCCTGACGCCTACAATGAGCAGTTCTTC. Amino acid sequence: CASSLSPDAYNEQFF.

In the case of this clonotype: The junction departs from the called germline gene at one end, perhaps through a read error. The chain links TRBV3-1 to TRBJ2-7; 9 nucleotides align to TRBD2. Germline V gene lookup returns CDR1 LGHDT and CDR2 YNNKEL (reference sequence). The CDR3 has 11 amino acids. CDR3 nucleotide sequence: TGTGCCAGCAGCCGCGGAGGGACTAGCTGCTTC. It codes for CASSRGGTSCF.

This clonotype was detected ten times or more. The V gene is TRBV27, the J gene TRBJ2-1; 7 bases are shared with TRBD1. CDR3 length equals 15 residues. CDR1 is MNHEY, CDR2 SMNVEV, per germline (reference sequence). J was trimmed by 8 bases and V by 0 bases; bases with no gene match: 7. CDR3: CASSLSGGAKHEQFF. CDR3 bases: TGTGCCAGCAGTTTATCAGGGGGCGCAAAGCATGAGCAGTTCTTC.

CDR3: CASSPMSTGTDTQYF. The CDR3 DNA reads TGTGCCAGCAGTCCCATGTCGACAGGCACAGATACGCAGTATTTT. V usage is TRBV28 and J usage is TRBJ2-3, with D perhaps TRBD1 (5 bases). The germline V gene has CDR1 MDHEN and CDR2 SYDVKM. The germline V and J ends were trimmed by 5 bases and 1 base, with 13 bases remaining between them. The CDR3 sequence is 15 residues long.

The V call is TRBV18, the J call TRBJ2-5, with D possibly matching TRBD1 (5 bases). This CDR3 has 13 residues. V was clipped by 5 bases and J by 5 bases, with 12 bases between them. Per germline, CDR1 KGHSH and CDR2 LQKENI. CDR3 in DNA: TGTGCCAGCTCATCGGACATTTCCGAGACCCAGTACTTC. This translates into CASSSDISETQYF.

The table lists this clonotype with many counts. The J gene is TRBJ2-7, the V gene TRBV6-6; 9 positions match TRBD1. From germline, CDR1 is MNHNY and CDR2 SVGAGI (reference sequence). CDR3 size: 13 residues. Trimming at V came to 7 bases and at J to 6 bases, leaving 7 bases not matched to a gene. The CDR3 DNA follows: TGTGCCAGCACCGACAGGGGGGAAGGCGAGCAGTACTTC. This codes for CASTDRGEGEQYF.

The chain joins TRBV5-5 to TRBJ2-3; 7 bases fit TRBD1. Germline V gives CDR1 SGHKS, CDR2 YYEKEE (reference sequence). This CDR3 is 16 amino acids long. The ends lost 2 bases at V and 1 base at J; junction bases unmatched: 7. Here the CDR3 reads CASSLGQGVRTDTQYF. CDR3 DNA: TGTGCCAGCAGCTTAGGGCAGGGGGTACGCACAGATACGCAGTATTTT.

This clonotype was observed a handful of times. The chain employs TRBV7-8 and TRBJ1-1, with TRBD1 matching 10 bases. In germline, CDR1 is SGHVS, CDR2 FQNEAQ. The CDR3 has 18 residues. V lost 5 bases to trimming and J lost 3 bases; unmatched junction nucleotides: 15. The chain's CDR3 is CASSRDRGRVEGDTEAFF. CDR3 in DNA: TGTGCCAGCAGCAGAGACAGGGGGCGAGTTGAGGGGGACACTGAAGCTTTCTTT.

This clonotype was picked up many times. The CDR3 DNA reads as TGCGCCAGCAGTCTCCGGACGGGGGACACCGGGGAGCTGTTTTTT. Its translation: CASSLRTGDTGELFF. The rearrangement links TRBV5-1 to TRBJ2-2, with a weak D call TRBD2 (6 bases). V dropped 5 bases and J dropped 3 bases, with 14 bases sitting between them. Germline V gene lookup returns CDR1 SGHRS and CDR2 YFSETQ. The CDR3 extends over 15 amino acids.

This clonotype was found many times. The gene calls are TRBV7-6 and TRBJ2-3; 7 bases agree with TRBD1. CDR3 length equals 14 residues. With V trimmed by 5 bases and J by 3 bases, 5 bases remained unmatched. The germline CDR1 and CDR2 sequences are SGHVS and FNYEAQ. CDR3 coding DNA: TGTGCCAGCAGCCCCGGACAGGCGACAGATACGCAGTATTTT. The encoded protein is CASSPGQATDTQYF.